The rows below give T cell receptor beta chains drawn from one sample of a study of blood T cells in healthy people across ages. A single record per CDR3 protein comes from TCRdb applying MiXCR to the 5' RACE reads. The repertoire holds about 830,000 distinct CDR3 sequences, with 60% to 80% as singletons. The sequencing input was blood. The receptor source for this set is a man in his thirties or forties in good health. Both conserved end residues are part of each CDR3. A D gene is named only where the DNA matches it firmly. Rows give clone size only sometimes, using once, few, many, or a class for an expanded clone.

16,TRBD1,NA,TRBV5-1,TRBJ2-7,CASSLAGQGTYNEQYF,TGCGCCAGCAGCCTGGCAGGACAGGGGACCTACAATGAGCAGTACTTC
15,TRBD1,NA,TRBV3-1,TRBJ2-7,CASSRSMTGRGEQYF,TGTGCCAGCAGCCGGTCGATGACAGGGCGAGGCGAGCAGTACTTC
14,TRBD2,few,TRBV27,TRBJ2-3,CASSPRLAPDTQYF,TGTGCCAGCAGTCCGAGACTAGCTCCTGATACGCAGTATTTT
14,TRBD1,NA,TRBV20-1,TRBJ2-7,CSATDRGFSYEQYF,TGCAGTGCTACTGACAGGGGGTTTTCCTACGAGCAGTACTTC
15,NA,NA,TRBV12-3/TRBV12-4,TRBJ2-3,CASSRTPYSTDTQYF,TGTGCCAGCAGCCGGACACCCTATAGCACAGATACGCAGTATTTT
17,TRBD2,NA,TRBV3-1,TRBJ2-3,CASSQGPSGEIAYTQYF,TGTGCCAGCAGCCAAGGTCCTAGCGGGGAGATCGCTTATACGCAGTATTTT
15,NA,NA,TRBV5-1,TRBJ1-1,CASSVNRALHTEAFF,TGCGCCAGCAGCGTCAACCGGGCCCTGCACACTGAAGCTTTCTTT
15,NA,NA,TRBV6-5,TRBJ1-1,CASSYRGGWNTEAFF,TGTGCCAGCAGTTACCGAGGGGGGTGGAACACTGAAGCTTTCTTT
15,NA,NA,TRBV7-2,TRBJ2-7,CASSLGRLWGYEQYF,TGTGCCAGCAGCTTAGGCCGACTATGGGGTTACGAGCAGTACTTC
14,TRBD1,NA,TRBV29-1,TRBJ2-1,CSVLGQGTYNEQFF,TGCAGCGTTTTGGGACAGGGGACCTACAATGAGCAGTTCTTC
14,NA,NA,TRBV7-9,TRBJ2-5,CASRRGGMDETQYF,TGTGCCAGCAGGCGAGGGGGGATGGACGAGACCCAGTACTTC
15,TRBD1,NA,TRBV2,TRBJ1-5,CASTRDRELHQPQHF,TGTGCCAGCACCAGGGACAGGGAACTGCATCAGCCCCAGCATTTT
13,NA,NA,TRBV20-1,TRBJ1-6,CSARGSGDSPLHF,TGCAGTGCTAGAGGGTCGGGGGATTCACCCCTCCACTTT
16,TRBD1,once,TRBV5-1,TRBJ2-7,CASSYTAKGQGNEQYF,TGCGCCAGCAGCTACACAGCGAAGGGACAGGGCAACGAGCAGTACTTC
11,NA,NA,TRBV5-1,TRBJ2-1,CASSDPHEQFF,TGCGCCAGCAGCGACCCCCATGAGCAGTTCTTC
14,TRBD1,few,TRBV28,TRBJ2-7,CASSRQGASYEQYF,TGTGCCAGCAGCAGACAGGGGGCCTCCTACGAGCAGTACTTC
15,TRBD2,once,TRBV27,TRBJ2-3,CASRRTSGVLDTQYF,TGTGCCAGCCGGAGGACTAGCGGGGTTTTAGATACGCAGTATTTT
15,TRBD1,NA,TRBV12-3/TRBV12-4,TRBJ1-2,CASSPTGGPNYGYTF,TGTGCCAGCAGCCCAACAGGGGGCCCTAACTATGGCTACACCTTC
15,NA,few,TRBV12-3/TRBV12-4,TRBJ2-3,CASSPGPTNADTQYF,TGTGCCAGCAGCCCCGGACCGACCAACGCGGATACGCAGTATTTT
15,TRBD2,NA,TRBV9,TRBJ2-7,CASSITSGDWDEQYF,TGTGCCAGCAGCATAACTAGCGGGGACTGGGACGAGCAGTACTTC
16,NA,few,TRBV7-2,TRBJ2-1,CASSATTVSSYNEQFF,TGTGCCAGCAGCGCGACGACAGTTAGCTCCTACAATGAGCAGTTCTTC
15,TRBD2,NA,TRBV7-3,TRBJ2-7,CASSRLAGGDYEQYF,TGTGCCAGCAGCCGCCTAGCGGGGGGCGACTACGAGCAGTACTTC
16,TRBD1,NA,TRBV25-1,TRBJ2-3,CASSDQGTGGTDTQYF,TGTGCCAGCAGTGACCAAGGGACAGGCGGCACAGATACGCAGTATTTT
17,NA,NA,TRBV7-2,TRBJ1-5,CASSLSSNPGSNQPQHF,TGTGCCAGCAGCTTGTCATCCAACCCAGGAAGCAATCAGCCCCAGCATTTT
13,NA,NA,TRBV20-1,TRBJ1-2,CSASDNRNYGYTF,TGCAGTGCTAGTGACAACAGAAACTATGGCTACACCTTC
15,NA,NA,TRBV5-1,TRBJ1-3,CASSLVENPQDTIYF,TGCGCCAGCAGCTTGGTTGAAAACCCTCAGGACACCATATATTTT
16,NA,once,TRBV20-1,TRBJ2-3,CSATLLAQTLTDTQYF,TGCAGTGCTACCCTACTAGCCCAAACCCTCACAGATACGCAGTATTTT
12,NA,NA,TRBV2,TRBJ2-7,CASTGESHEQYF,TGTGCCAGCACTGGGGAATCCCACGAGCAGTACTTC
11,NA,NA,TRBV29-1,TRBJ2-5,CSVGQGQTQYF,TGCAGCGTTGGGCAGGGGCAGACCCAGTACTTC
13,NA,NA,TRBV2,TRBJ1-2,CASRGLSNYGYTF,TGTGCCAGCAGGGGGTTATCTAACTATGGCTACACCTTC
14,NA,NA,TRBV6-6,TRBJ1-4,CASRPPAENEKLFF,TGTGCCAGCAGGCCCCCGGCGGAGAATGAAAAACTGTTTTTT
15,TRBD2,NA,TRBV20-1,TRBJ2-6,CSATGGGSGANVLTF,TGCAGTGCTACCGGGGGGGGCTCTGGGGCCAACGTCCTGACTTTC
10,NA,NA,TRBV6-9,TRBJ2-7,CALGQYEQYF,TGTGCCCTGGGTCAGTACGAGCAGTACTTC
13,TRBD2,NA,TRBV10-3,TRBJ2-1,CASTTSDHNEQFF,TGTGCCAGCACAACTAGCGACCACAATGAGCAGTTCTTC
16,NA,NA,TRBV7-2,TRBJ1-3,CASSPPGWSSGNTIYF,TGTGCCAGCAGCCCACCAGGGTGGAGCTCTGGAAACACCATATATTTT
15,NA,NA,TRBV6-6,TRBJ2-7,CASSPTREQGYEQYF,TGTGCCAGCAGTCCAACCCGGGAGCAGGGCTACGAGCAGTACTTC
14,NA,NA,TRBV7-3,TRBJ2-1,CASGPASTYNEQFF,TGTGCCAGCGGGCCGGCCAGTACCTACAATGAGCAGTTCTTC
15,NA,NA,TRBV4-3,TRBJ1-4,CASSQDDPGRGKLFF,TGCGCCAGCAGCCAAGATGATCCAGGGAGAGGAAAACTGTTTTTT
16,NA,NA,TRBV12-3/TRBV12-4,TRBJ1-5,CASSFTPVGYNQPQHF,TGTGCCAGCAGCTTCACCCCGGTAGGGTACAATCAGCCCCAGCATTTT
13,NA,NA,TRBV6-5,TRBJ2-7,CASSYFATYEQYF,TGTGCCAGCAGTTACTTTGCGACCTACGAGCAGTACTTC
13,TRBD1,NA,TRBV24-1,TRBJ2-5,CATSTGVLETQYF,TGTGCCACCAGCACAGGGGTGCTGGAGACCCAGTACTTC
15,TRBD1,NA,TRBV6-6,TRBJ2-3,CASSADRNRAYPQYF,TGTGCCAGCAGTGCGGACAGGAACAGGGCCTATCCGCAGTATTTT
15,TRBD2,few,TRBV5-1,TRBJ2-1,CASSGTSGIRNEQFF,TGCGCCAGCAGCGGGACTAGCGGTATCCGAAATGAGCAGTTCTTC
16,NA,NA,TRBV6-6,TRBJ1-4,CASSYTGQATNEKLFF,TGTGCCAGCAGTTATACAGGGCAGGCAACTAATGAAAAACTGTTTTTT
13,TRBD1,NA,TRBV29-1,TRBJ1-4,CSGRDRGVEKLFF,TGCAGCGGGCGCGACAGGGGAGTTGAAAAACTGTTTTTT
14,NA,NA,TRBV27,TRBJ2-7,CASSFWPQTGEQYF,TGTGCCAGCAGTTTTTGGCCCCAAACAGGCGAGCAGTACTTC
15,NA,many,TRBV27,TRBJ1-5,CASSSYPGPNQPQHF,TGTGCCAGCAGTTCTTACCCGGGACCCAATCAGCCCCAGCATTTT
14,NA,many,TRBV20-1,TRBJ2-5,CSASPYGPQETQYF,TGCAGTGCTAGCCCCTATGGACCCCAAGAGACCCAGTACTTC
15,TRBD1,NA,TRBV3-1,TRBJ1-6,CASSQGGQGGSPLHF,TGTGCCAGCAGCCAAGGGGGCCAGGGGGGTTCACCCCTCCACTTT
15,NA,NA,TRBV7-8,TRBJ2-3,CASSFAGIRKDTQYF,TGTGCCAGCAGCTTCGCCGGGATTCGAAAGGATACGCAGTATTTT
15,NA,NA,TRBV4-3,TRBJ2-7,CASSQDPNWPYEQYF,TGCGCCAGCAGCCAAGATCCAAACTGGCCCTACGAGCAGTACTTC
12,NA,NA,TRBV20-1,TRBJ2-4,CSARKGENIQYF,TGCAGTGCTAGAAAGGGGGAAAACATTCAGTACTTC
15,TRBD2,NA,TRBV20-1,TRBJ2-5,CSARGGAGSQETQYF,TGCAGTGCTAGAGGGGGAGCGGGGAGCCAAGAGACCCAGTACTTC
17,TRBD2,NA,TRBV27,TRBJ2-6,CASSLYSGGAGANVLTF,TGTGCCAGCAGTTTGTATTCCGGGGGGGCTGGGGCCAACGTCCTGACTTTC
14,NA,many,TRBV7-9,TRBJ1-4,CASSFGHVDEKLFF,TGTGCCAGCAGCTTCGGACACGTTGATGAAAAACTGTTTTTT
14,TRBD1,few,TRBV10-3,TRBJ2-1,CAIQGTGGINEQFF,TGTGCCATTCAAGGTACAGGGGGAATTAATGAGCAGTTCTTC
15,NA,many,TRBV5-1,TRBJ2-7,CASSLVGRSYVEQYF,TGCGCCAGCAGCTTGGTCGGCAGGAGCTACGTGGAGCAGTACTTC